These 5 T cell receptor beta chains came from one sample sequenced in a study of T-cell reconstitution after alpha-beta-depleted transplantation in children. Unique molecular identifiers were built into the TCRbeta library. TCRdb fed the PCR reads into MiXCR, producing one record per CDR3 protein. The data contain 530,000 or so distinct CDR3 sequences, 20% to 30% of them singletons. The input for sequencing was PBMCs, taken before TCRalphabeta/CD19-depleted stem cell transplant. The receptors here all came from a boy younger than two with Wiskott-Aldrich syndrome, due to receive a stem cell transplant.

This clonotype occurred a few times. The DNA of the CDR3 is TGTGCCAGCAGCCGAGAACAGACCCAGTACTTC. This gives the protein CASSREQTQYF. The chain links TRBV7-3 to TRBJ2-7; D unresolved. Near its end, the DNA agrees better with TRBJ2-5, so the J call may be wrong. The CDR3 loop spans 11 amino acids. The V gene's germline CDR1 is SGHTA and CDR2 FQGTGA.

This clonotype was recorded a few times. This rearrangement joins TRBV12-3 or TRBV12-4 to TRBJ2-5; D may match TRBD1 or TRBD2 (7 bases each). Trimming left V 10 bases short and J 0 bases short, with 18 bases between. The CDR3 extends over 15 amino acids. The DNA for the CDR3 is TGTGCCACCCCAGGGGGGGCCCCTTACCAAGAGACCCAGTACTTC. This codes for CATPGGAPYQETQYF.

J is TRBJ2-2 and V is TRBV27; D call uncertain. The CDR3 loop spans 16 amino acids. V gave up 1 base and J gave up 5 bases, with 14 bases separating them. In germline, CDR1 is MNHEY, CDR2 SMNVEV (reference sequence). This CDR3 is CASSLLKARWTGELFF. CDR3 DNA: TGTGCCAGCAGTTTATTGAAAGCGCGGTGGACCGGGGAGCTGTTTTTT.

This clonotype turned up a few times. The chain joins TRBV5-1 to TRBJ1-2; the match to TRBD1 covers 9 bases. Germline V gene data show CDR1 as SGHRS and CDR2 as YFSETQ. CDR3 length equals 13 residues. The trim removed 7 bases at V and 2 bases at J, leaving 3 bases unmatched. CDR3 sequence reads: CASRQGGNYGYTF. The DNA for the CDR3 is TGCGCCAGCCGACAGGGGGGCAACTATGGCTACACCTTC.

This chain links TRBV19 with TRBJ2-2; D is unclear. This CDR3 has 10 residues. Germline V gene sequence: CDR1 LNHDA, CDR2 SQIVND (reference sequence). Trimming pared 6 bases from V and 8 bases from J, leaving 4 bases between. The CDR3 sequence is CASRSGELFF. The CDR3, as DNA: TGTGCCAGTAGGTCTGGGGAGCTGTTTTTT.